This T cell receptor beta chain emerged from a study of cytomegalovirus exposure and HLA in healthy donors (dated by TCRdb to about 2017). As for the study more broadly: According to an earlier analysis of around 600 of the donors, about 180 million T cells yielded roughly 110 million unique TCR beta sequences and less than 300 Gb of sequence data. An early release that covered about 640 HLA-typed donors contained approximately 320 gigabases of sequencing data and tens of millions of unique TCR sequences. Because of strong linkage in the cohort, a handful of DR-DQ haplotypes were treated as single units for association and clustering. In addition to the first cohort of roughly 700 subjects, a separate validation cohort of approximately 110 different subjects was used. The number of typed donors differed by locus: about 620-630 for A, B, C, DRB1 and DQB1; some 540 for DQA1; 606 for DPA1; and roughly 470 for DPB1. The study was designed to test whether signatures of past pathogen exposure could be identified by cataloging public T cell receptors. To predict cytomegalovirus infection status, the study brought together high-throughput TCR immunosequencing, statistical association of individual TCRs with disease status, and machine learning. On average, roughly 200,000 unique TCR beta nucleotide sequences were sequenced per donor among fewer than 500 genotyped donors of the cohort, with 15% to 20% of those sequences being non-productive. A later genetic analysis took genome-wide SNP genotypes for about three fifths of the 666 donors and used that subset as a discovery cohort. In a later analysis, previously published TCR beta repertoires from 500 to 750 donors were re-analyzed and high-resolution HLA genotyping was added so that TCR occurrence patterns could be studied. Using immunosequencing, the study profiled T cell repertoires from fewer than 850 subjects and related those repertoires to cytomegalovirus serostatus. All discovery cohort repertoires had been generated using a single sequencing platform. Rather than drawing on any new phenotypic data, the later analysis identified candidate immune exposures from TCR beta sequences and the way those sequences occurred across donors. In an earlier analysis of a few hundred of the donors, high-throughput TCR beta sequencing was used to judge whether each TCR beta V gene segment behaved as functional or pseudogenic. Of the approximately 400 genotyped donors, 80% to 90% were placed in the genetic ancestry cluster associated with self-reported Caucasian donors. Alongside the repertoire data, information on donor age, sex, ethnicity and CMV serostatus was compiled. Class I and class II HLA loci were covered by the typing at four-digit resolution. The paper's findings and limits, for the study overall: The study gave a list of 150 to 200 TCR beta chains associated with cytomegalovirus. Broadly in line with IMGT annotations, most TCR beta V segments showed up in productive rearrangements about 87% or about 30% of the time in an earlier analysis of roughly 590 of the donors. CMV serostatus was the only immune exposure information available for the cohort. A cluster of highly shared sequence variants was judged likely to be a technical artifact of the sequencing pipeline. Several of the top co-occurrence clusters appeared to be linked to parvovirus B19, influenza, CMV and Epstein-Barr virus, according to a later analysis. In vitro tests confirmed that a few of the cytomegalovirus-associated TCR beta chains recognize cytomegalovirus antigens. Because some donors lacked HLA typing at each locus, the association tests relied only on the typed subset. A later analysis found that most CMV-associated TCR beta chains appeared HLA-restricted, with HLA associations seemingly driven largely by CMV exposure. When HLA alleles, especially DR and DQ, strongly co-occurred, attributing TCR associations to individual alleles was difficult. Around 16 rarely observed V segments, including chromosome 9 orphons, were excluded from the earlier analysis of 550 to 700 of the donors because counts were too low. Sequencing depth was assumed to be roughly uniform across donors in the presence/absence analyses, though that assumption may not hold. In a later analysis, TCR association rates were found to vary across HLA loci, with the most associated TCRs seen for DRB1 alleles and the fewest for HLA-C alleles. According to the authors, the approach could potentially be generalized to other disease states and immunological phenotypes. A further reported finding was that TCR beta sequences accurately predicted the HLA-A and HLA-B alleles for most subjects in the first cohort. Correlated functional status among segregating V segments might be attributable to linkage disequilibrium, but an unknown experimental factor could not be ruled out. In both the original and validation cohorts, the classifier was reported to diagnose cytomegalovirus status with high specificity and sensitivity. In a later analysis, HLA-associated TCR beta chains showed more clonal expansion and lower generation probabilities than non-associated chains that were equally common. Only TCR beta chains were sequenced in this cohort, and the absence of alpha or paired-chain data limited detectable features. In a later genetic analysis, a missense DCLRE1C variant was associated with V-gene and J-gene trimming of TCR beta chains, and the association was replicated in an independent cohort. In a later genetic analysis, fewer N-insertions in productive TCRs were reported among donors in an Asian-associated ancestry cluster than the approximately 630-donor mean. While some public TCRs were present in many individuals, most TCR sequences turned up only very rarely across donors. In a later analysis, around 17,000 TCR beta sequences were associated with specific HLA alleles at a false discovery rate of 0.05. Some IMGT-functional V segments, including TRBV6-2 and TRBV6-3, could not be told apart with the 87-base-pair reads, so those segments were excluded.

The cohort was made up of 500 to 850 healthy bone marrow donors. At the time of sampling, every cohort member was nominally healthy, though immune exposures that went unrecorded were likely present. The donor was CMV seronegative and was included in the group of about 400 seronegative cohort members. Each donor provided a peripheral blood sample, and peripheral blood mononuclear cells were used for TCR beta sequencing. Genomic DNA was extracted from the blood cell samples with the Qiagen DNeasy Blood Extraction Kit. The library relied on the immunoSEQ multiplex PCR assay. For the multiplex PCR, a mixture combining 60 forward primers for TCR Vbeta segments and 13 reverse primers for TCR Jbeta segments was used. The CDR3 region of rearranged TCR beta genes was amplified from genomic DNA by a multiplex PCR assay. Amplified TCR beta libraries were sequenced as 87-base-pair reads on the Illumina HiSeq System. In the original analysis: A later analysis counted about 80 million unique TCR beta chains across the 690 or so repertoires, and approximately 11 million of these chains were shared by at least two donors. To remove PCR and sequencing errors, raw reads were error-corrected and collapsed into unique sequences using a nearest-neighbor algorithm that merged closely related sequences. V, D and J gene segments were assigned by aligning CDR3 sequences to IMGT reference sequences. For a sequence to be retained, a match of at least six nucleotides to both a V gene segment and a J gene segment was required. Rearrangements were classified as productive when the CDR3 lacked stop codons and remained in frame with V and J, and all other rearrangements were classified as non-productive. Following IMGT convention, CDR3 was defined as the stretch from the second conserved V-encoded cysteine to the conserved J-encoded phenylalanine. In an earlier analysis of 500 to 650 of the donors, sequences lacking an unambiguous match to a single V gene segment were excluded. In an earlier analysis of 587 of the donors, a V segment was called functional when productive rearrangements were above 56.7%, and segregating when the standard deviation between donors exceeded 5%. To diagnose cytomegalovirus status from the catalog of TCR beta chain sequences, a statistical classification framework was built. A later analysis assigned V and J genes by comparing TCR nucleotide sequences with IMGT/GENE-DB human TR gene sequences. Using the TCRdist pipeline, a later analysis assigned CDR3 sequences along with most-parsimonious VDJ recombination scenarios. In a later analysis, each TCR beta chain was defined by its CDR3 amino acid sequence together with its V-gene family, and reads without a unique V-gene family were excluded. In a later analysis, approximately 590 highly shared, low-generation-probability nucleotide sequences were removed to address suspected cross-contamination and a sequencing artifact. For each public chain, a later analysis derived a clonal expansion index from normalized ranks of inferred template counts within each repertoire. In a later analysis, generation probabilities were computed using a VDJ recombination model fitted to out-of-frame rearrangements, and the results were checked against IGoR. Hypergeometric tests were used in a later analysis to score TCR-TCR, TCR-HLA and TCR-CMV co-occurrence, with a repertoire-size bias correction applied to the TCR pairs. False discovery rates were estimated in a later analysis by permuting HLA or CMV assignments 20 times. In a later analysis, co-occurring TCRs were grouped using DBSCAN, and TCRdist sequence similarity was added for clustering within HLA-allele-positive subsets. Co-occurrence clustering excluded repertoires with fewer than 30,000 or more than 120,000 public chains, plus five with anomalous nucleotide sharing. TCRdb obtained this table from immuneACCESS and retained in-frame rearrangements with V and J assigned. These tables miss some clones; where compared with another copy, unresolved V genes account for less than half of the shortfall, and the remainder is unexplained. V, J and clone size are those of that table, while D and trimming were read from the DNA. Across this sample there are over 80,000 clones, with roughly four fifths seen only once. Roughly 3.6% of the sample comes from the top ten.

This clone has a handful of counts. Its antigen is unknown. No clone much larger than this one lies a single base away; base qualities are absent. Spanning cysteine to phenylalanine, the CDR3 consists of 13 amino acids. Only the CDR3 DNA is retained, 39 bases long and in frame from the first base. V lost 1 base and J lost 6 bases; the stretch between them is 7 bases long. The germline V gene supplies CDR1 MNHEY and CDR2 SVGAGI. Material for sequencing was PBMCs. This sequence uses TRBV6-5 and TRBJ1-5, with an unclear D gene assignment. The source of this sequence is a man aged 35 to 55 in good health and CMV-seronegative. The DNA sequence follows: TGTGCCAGCAGTTACTTTGCGAGTCAGCCCCAGCATTTT. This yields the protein CASSYFASQPQHF.